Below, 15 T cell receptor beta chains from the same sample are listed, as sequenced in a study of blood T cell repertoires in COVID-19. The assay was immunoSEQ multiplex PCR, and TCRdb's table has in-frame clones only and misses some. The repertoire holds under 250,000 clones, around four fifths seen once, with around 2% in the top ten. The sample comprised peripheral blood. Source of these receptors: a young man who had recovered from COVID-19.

CDR3 amino acids: CASRIREAGQGVEGPQHF. In DNA, the CDR3 is TGCGCCAGTCGAATACGTGAGGCGGGACAGGGGGTTGAGGGGCCCCAGCATTTT. V and J are TRBV23-1 and TRBJ1-5, with 11 bases identical to TRBD1. TRBV23-1 is an ORF, and what it does is uncertain. The CDR3 runs 18 residues. The junction had 22 bases not matched to a gene; V was cut back by 9 bases and J by 9 bases.

The chain's CDR3 is CASSYKSGGARETQYF. DNA of the CDR3: TGTGCCAGCAGTTACAAAAGCGGGGGGGCCCGGGAGACCCAGTACTTC. This rearrangement joins TRBV6-5 to TRBJ2-5, with 10 bases lining up with TRBD2. Germline V CDR1 and CDR2: MNHEY, SVGAGI. After removal of 2 bases from V and 5 bases from J, the junction contained 8 bases not matched to a gene. The CDR3 consists of 16 residues.

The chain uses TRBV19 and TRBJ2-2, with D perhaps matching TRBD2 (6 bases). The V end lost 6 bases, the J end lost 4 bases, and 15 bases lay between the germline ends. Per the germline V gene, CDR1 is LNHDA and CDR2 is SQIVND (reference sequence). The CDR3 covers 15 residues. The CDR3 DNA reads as TGTGCCAGTAGCTCAACATTCGGGGGCACCGGGGAGCTGTTTTTT. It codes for CASSSTFGGTGELFF.

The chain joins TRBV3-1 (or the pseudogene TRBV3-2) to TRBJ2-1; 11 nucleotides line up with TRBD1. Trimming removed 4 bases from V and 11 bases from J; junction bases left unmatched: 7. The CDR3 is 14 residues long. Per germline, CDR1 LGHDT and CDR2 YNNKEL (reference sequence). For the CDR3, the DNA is TGTGCCAGCAGCCTGGGACAGGGGGAAAATAAGCAGTTCTTC. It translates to CASSLGQGENKQFF.

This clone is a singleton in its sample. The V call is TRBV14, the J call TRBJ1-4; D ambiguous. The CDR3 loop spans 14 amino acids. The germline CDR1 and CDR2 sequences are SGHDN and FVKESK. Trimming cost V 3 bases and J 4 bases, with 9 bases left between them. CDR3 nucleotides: TGTGCCAGCAGCCATGGCGCGGGTAATGAAAAACTGTTTTTT. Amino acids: CASSHGAGNEKLFF.

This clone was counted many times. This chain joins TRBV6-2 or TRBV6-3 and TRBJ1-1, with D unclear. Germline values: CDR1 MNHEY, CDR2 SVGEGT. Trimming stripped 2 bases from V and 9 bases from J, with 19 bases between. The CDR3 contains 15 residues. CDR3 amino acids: CASSYTTPREGKAFF. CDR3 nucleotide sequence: TGTGCCAGCAGTTACACGACCCCCCGGGAAGGCAAAGCTTTCTTT.

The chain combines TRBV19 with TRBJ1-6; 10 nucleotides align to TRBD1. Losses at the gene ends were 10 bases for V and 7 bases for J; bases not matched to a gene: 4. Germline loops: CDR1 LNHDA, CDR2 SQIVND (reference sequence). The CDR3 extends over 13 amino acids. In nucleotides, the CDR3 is TGTGCCACCCAGGGACAGGGGAATTCACCCCTCCACTTT. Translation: CATQGQGNSPLHF.

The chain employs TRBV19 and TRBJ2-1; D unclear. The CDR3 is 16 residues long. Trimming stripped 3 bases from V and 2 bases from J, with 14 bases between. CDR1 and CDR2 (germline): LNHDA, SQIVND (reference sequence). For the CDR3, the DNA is TGTGCCAGTAGTATCGAGGCGCACGGAGCCTACAATGAGCAGTTCTTC. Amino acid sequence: CASSIEAHGAYNEQFF.

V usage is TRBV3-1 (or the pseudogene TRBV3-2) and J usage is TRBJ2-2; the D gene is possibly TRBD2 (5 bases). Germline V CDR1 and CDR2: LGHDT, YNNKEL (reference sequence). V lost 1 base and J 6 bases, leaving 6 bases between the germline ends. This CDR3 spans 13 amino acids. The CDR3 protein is CASSQGESGELFF. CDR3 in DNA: TGTGCCAGCAGCCAAGGGGAGTCCGGGGAGCTGTTTTTT.

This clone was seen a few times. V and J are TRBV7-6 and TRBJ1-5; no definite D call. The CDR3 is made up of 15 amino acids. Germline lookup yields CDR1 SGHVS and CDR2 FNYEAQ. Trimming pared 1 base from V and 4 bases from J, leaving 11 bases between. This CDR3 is CASSLGKGGNQPQHF. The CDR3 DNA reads TGTGCCAGCAGCTTAGGGAAGGGAGGTAATCAGCCCCAGCATTTT.

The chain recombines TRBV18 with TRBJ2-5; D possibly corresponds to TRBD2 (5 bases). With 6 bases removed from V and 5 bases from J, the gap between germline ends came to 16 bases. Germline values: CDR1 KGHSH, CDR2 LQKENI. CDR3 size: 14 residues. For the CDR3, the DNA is TGTGCCAGCTCCCAACTAGGCGGAGTTGAGACCCAGTACTTC. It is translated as CASSQLGGVETQYF.

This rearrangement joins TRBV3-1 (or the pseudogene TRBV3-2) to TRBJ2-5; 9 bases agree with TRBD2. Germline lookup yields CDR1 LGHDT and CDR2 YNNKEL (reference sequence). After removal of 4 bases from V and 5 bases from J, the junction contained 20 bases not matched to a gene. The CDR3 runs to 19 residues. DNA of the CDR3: TGTGCCAGCAGCCGAATCCCGGCGTCACGCGGGGGGGCCTCGGAGACCCAGTACTTC. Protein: CASSRIPASRGGASETQYF.

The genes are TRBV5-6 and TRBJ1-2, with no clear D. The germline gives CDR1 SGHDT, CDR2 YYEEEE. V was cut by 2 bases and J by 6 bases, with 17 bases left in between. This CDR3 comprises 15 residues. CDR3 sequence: CASSLGLWDRNGYTF. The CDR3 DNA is TGTGCCAGCAGCTTAGGACTCTGGGATAGAAATGGCTACACCTTC.

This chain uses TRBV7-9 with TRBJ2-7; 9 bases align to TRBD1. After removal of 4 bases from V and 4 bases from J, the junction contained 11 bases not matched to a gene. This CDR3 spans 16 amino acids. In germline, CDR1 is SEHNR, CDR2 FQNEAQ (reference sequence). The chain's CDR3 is CASSSNPGQGEYEQYF. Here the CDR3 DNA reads TGTGCCAGCAGCTCAAATCCGGGACAGGGAGAATACGAGCAGTACTTC. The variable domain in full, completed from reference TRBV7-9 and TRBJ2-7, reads DTGVSQNPRHKITKRGQNVTFRCDPISEHNRLYWYRQTLGQGPEFLTYFQNEAQLEKSRLLSDRFSAERPKGSFSTLEIQRTEQGDSAMYLCASSSNPGQGEYEQYFGPGTRLTVT.

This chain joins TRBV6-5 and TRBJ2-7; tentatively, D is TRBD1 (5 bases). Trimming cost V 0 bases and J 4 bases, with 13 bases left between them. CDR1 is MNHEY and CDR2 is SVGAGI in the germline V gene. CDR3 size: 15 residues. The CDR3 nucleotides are TGTGCCAGCAGTTACTCAGGGGAAGCGTTTTACGAGCAGTACTTC. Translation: CASSYSGEAFYEQYF.